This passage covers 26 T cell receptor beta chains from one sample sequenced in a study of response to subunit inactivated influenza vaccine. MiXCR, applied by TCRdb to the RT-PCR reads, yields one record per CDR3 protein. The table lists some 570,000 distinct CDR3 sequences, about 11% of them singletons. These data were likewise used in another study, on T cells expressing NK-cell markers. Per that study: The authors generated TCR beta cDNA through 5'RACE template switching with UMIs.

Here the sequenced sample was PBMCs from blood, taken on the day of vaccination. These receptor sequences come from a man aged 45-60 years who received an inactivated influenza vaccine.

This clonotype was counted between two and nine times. The CDR3 loop reads CASSLTSRGISGYTF. Written as DNA, the CDR3 is TGTGCCAGCAGTTTGACGTCCAGGGGGATTAGTGGCTACACCTTC. This chain uses TRBV12-3 or TRBV12-4 with TRBJ1-2, with 7 bases that match TRBD1. This CDR3 is 15 amino acids long. With V trimmed by 3 bases and J by 7 bases, 11 bases remained unmatched.

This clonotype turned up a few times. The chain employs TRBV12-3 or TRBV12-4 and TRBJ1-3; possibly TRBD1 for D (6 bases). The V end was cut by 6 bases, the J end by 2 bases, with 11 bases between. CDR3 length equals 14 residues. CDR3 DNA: TGTGCCAGCAGAGCTGAGGGGGCTGGAAACACCATATATTTT. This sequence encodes CASRAEGAGNTIYF.

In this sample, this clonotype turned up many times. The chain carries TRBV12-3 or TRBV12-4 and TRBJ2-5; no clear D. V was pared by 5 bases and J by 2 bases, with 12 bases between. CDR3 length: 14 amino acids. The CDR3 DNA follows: TGTGCCAGCAGTCGAGACTCAACTCAAGAGACCCAGTACTTC. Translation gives CASSRDSTQETQYF.

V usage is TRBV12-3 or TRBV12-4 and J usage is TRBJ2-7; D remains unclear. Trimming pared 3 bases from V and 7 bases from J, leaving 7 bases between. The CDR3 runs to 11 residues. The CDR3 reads CASSLEEEQYF. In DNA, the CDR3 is TGTGCCAGCAGTTTGGAAGAAGAGCAGTACTTC.

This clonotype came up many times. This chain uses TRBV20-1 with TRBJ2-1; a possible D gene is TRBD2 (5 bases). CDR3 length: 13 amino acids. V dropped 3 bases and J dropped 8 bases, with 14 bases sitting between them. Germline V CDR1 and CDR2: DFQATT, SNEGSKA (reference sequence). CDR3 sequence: CSASGKVVYEQFF. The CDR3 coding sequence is TGCAGTGCTAGCGGGAAGGTCGTATATGAGCAGTTCTTC.

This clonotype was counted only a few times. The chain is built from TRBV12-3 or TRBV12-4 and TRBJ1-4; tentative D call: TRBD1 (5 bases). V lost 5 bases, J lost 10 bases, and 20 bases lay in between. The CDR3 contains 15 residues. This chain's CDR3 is CASSPGEGTSRKLFF. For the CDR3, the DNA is TGTGCCAGCAGTCCCGGCGAGGGGACCTCCCGAAAACTGTTTTTT.

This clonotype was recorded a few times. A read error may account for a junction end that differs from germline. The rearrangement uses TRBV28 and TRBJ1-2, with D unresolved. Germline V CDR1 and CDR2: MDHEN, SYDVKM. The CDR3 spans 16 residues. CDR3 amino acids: CASSLSDERVFYGYTF. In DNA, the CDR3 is TGTGCCAGCAGCTTATCTGACGAGCGCGTGTTCTATGGCTACACCTTC.

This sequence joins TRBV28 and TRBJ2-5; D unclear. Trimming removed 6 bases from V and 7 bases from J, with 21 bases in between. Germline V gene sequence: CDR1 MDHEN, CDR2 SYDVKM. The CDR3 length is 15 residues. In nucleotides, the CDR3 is TGTGCCAGCAGAGCCGCCATTCGAGGTGTGGCGACCCAGTACTTC. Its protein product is CASRAAIRGVATQYF.

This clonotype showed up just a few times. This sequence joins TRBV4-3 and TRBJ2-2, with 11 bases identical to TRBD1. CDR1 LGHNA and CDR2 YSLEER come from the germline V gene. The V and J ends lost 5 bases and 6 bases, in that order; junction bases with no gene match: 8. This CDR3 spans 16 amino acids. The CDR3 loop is CASSTLPGQGAGELFF. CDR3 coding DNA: TGCGCCAGCAGCACCCTTCCGGGACAGGGGGCCGGGGAGCTGTTTTTT.

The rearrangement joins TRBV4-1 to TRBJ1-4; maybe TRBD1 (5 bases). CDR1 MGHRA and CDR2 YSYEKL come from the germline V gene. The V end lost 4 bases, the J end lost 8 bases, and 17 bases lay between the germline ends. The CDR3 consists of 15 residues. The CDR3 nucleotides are TGCGCCAGCAGCCGGAATACCGGGGCTGGGGAAAAACTGTTTTTT. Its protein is CASSRNTGAGEKLFF.

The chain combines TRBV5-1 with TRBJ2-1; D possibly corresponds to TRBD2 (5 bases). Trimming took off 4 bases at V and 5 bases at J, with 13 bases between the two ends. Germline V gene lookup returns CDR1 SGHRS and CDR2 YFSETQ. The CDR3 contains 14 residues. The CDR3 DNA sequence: TGCGCCAGCAGCCTCGAGCGGACCGACAATGAGCAGTTCTTC. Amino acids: CASSLERTDNEQFF.

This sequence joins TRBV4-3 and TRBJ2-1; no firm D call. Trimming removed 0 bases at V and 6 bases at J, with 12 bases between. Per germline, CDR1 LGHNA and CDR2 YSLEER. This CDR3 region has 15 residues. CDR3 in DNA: TGCGCCAGCAGCCAAGATCGTGGTGGGTTCAATGAGCAGTTCTTC. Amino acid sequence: CASSQDRGGFNEQFF.

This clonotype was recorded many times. CDR3 nucleotide sequence: TGTGCCAGCAGTAGACGACAGGCCCGCTCCTACAATGAGCAGTTCTTC. It yields the protein CASSRRQARSYNEQFF. The chain links TRBV2 to TRBJ2-1, with D possibly being TRBD1 (6 bases). This CDR3 has 16 amino acids. Germline CDR1 reads SNHLY; CDR2 reads FYNNEI. The V end was cut by 5 bases, the J end by 0 bases, with 14 bases between.

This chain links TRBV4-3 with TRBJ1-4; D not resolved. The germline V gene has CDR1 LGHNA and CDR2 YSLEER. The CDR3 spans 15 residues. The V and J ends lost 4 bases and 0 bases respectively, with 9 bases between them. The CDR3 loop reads CASSPATPTNEKLFF. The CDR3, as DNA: TGCGCCAGCAGCCCAGCGACACCAACTAATGAAAAACTGTTTTTT.

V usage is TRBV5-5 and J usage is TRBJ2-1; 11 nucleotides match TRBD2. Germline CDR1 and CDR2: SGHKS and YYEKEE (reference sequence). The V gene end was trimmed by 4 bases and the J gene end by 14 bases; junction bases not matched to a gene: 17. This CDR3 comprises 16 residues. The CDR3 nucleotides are TGTGCCAGCAGCCCGGGGGGACTAGCGGAAACCACCTCGGAGTTCTTC. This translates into CASSPGGLAETTSEFF.

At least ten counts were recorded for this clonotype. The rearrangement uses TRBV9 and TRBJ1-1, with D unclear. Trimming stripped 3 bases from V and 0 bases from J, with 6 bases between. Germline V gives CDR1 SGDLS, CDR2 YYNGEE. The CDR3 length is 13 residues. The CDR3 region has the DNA TGTGCCAGCAGCGAAGGAGTGAACACTGAAGCTTTCTTT. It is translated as CASSEGVNTEAFF.

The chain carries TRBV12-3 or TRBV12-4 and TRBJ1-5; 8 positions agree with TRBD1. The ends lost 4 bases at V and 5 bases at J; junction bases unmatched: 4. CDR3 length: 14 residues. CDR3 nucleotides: TGTGCCAGCAGTTGGGACAGGACCGATCAGCCCCAGCATTTT. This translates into CASSWDRTDQPQHF.

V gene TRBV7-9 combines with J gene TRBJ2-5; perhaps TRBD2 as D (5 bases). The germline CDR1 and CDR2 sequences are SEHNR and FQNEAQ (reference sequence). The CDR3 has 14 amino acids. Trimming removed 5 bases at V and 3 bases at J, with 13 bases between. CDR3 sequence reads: CASSPPVGKETQYF. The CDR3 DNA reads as TGTGCCAGCAGCCCGCCAGTCGGGAAAGAGACCCAGTACTTC.

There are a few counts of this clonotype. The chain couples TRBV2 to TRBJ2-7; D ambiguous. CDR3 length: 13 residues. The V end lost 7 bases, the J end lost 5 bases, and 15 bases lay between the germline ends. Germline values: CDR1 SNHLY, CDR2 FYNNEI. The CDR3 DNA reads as TGTGCCAGCACCTCTATGCCAACGGACGAGCAGTACTTC. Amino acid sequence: CASTSMPTDEQYF. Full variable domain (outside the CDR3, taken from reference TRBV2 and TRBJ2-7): EPEVTQTPSHQVTQMGQEVILRCVPISNHLYFYWYRQILGQKVEFLVSFYNNEISEKSEIFDDQFSVERPDGSNFTLKIRSTKLEDSAMYFCASTSMPTDEQYFGPGTRLTVT.

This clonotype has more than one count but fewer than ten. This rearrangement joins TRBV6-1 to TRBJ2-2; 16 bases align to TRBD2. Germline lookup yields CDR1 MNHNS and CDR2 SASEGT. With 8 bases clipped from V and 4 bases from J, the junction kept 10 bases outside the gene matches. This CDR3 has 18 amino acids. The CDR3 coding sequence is TGTGCCAGCCACTCGGGACTAGCGGGAGGGCCGAGCACCGGGGAGCTGTTTTTT. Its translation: CASHSGLAGGPSTGELFF.

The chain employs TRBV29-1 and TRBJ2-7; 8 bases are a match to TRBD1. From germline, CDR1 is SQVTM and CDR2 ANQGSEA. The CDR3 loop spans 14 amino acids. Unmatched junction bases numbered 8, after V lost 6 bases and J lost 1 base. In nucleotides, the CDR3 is TGCAGCGTAAGGACAGGGTATAATTCCTACGAGCAGTACTTC. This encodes CSVRTGYNSYEQYF.

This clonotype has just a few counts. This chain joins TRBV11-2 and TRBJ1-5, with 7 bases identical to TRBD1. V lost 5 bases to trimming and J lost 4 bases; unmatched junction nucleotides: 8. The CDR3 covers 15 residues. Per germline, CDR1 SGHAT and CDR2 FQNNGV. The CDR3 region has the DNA TGTGCCAGCAGCATAACCGGGACAGCGAATCAGCCCCAGCATTTT. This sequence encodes CASSITGTANQPQHF. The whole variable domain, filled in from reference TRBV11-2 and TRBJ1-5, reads EAGVAQSPRYKIIEKRQSVAFWCNPISGHATLYWYQQILGQGPKLLIQFQNNGVVDDSQLPKDRFSAERLKGVDSTLKIQPAKLEDSAVYLCASSITGTANQPQHFGDGTRLSIL.

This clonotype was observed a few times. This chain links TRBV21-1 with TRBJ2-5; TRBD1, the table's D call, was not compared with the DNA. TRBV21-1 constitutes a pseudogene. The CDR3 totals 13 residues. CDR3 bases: TGTGCCAGCACCGTGACAGGGGGGGAGACCCAGTACTTC. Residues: CASTVTGGETQYF.

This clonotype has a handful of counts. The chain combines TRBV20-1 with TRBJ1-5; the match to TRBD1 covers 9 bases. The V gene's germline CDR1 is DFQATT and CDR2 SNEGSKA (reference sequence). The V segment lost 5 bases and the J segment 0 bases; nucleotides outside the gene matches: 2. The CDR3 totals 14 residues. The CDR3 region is CSAGTGYSNQPQHF. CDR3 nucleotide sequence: TGCAGTGCTGGGACAGGGTATAGCAATCAGCCCCAGCATTTT.

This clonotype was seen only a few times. The CDR3 loop is CASSLGRQNYGYTF. CDR3 sequence (DNA): TGTGCCAGCAGCTTAGGGCGTCAGAACTATGGCTACACCTTC. The rearrangement joins TRBV7-2 to TRBJ1-2, with D hard to call. The CDR3 runs to 14 residues. CDR1 and CDR2 from the germline V gene are SGHTA and FQGNSA. Trimming shortened V by 1 base and J by 2 bases, and 8 bases separated the two germline ends.

CDR3 DNA sequence: TGCGCCAGCAGCTTGGCTAGCGCCTACAATGAGCAGTTCTTC. It yields the protein CASSLASAYNEQFF. The V gene is TRBV5-1, the J gene TRBJ2-1; D may be TRBD2 (6 bases). Trimming removed 0 bases at V and 2 bases at J, with 6 bases between. Germline lookup yields CDR1 SGHRS and CDR2 YFSETQ. This CDR3 contains 14 residues.